Listed here are 30 T cell receptor beta chains from one sample, sequenced in a study of technical replicates of blood from a few donors. TCRdb's table, derived via immunoSEQ multiplex PCR, lists solely in-frame clones and lacks some. The repertoire consists of tens of thousands of clones, with around 94% occurring once and the leading ten covering less than 0.5%. The specimen was T cells isolated from PBMCs. These receptors all come from a human donor in good health.

The genes are TRBV11-3 and TRBJ2-3, with TRBD2 matching 10 bases. The trim removed 2 bases at V and 4 bases at J, leaving 3 bases unmatched. Looked up from germline, CDR1 is SGHNT and CDR2 is YENEEA. This CDR3 is built from 15 residues. The CDR3 loop is CASSLLAGDADTQYF. CDR3 nucleotide sequence: TGTGCCAGCAGCTTACTAGCGGGAGATGCAGATACGCAGTATTTT.

The J gene is TRBJ1-1, the V gene TRBV19; D remains unclear. With 5 bases removed from V and 8 bases from J, the gap between germline ends came to 9 bases. Per the germline V gene, CDR1 is LNHDA and CDR2 is SQIVND (reference sequence). CDR3 length: 11 residues. CDR3 protein: CASSFGPEAFF. The CDR3 DNA sequence: TGTGCCAGTAGTTTCGGTCCGGAAGCTTTCTTT.

The rearrangement links TRBV4-1 to TRBJ2-5, with a possible D match to TRBD2 (6 bases). TRBJ2-7 matches the DNA end more closely, so the J call is doubtful. The CDR3 spans 15 residues. CDR1 and CDR2 from the germline V gene are MGHRA and YSYEKL. CDR3 amino acids: CASSQDNGGPYEQYF. The CDR3 DNA reads TGCGCCAGCAGCCAAGATAACGGGGGACCCTACGAGCAGTACTTC.

The table lists this clone with a few counts. The chain couples TRBV28 to TRBJ2-7, with a tentative D call TRBD1 (6 bases). The V end lost 2 bases, the J end lost 2 bases, and 10 bases lay between the germline ends. CDR1 and CDR2 (germline): MDHEN, SYDVKM. The CDR3 loop spans 14 amino acids. The CDR3 DNA reads as TGTGCCAGCAGTTTAGGGACAAAGCCCTACGAGCAGTACTTC. Its protein product is CASSLGTKPYEQYF.

The chain links TRBV7-2 to TRBJ2-7; perhaps TRBD1 as D (7 bases). The CDR3 length is 15 residues. Germline CDR1 is SGHTA and CDR2 is FQGNSA. V was shortened by 1 base and J by 1 base, with 11 bases between the two germline ends. The chain's CDR3 is CASSLDGGQSYEQYF. CDR3 sequence (DNA): TGTGCCAGCAGCTTAGACGGGGGACAGTCCTACGAGCAGTACTTC.

The V call is TRBV6-1, the J call TRBJ1-3; D is ambiguous. Germline V CDR1 and CDR2: MNHNS, SASEGT. With 1 base removed from V and 7 bases from J, the gap between germline ends came to 20 bases. The CDR3 loop spans 17 amino acids. The CDR3 loop reads CASSEEDGDFYWNTIYF. In DNA form, the CDR3 reads TGTGCCAGCAGTGAAGAGGATGGTGACTTCTATTGGAACACCATATATTTT.

The chain joins TRBV7-2 to TRBJ1-5, with D possibly being TRBD1 (5 bases). Per germline, CDR1 SGHTA and CDR2 FQGNSA. Trimming stripped 3 bases from V and 7 bases from J, with 13 bases between. The CDR3 spans 14 residues. CDR3 nucleotides: TGTGCCAGCAGCTTTTATGCTCGGGGGCAGCCCCAGCATTTT. Protein product: CASSFYARGQPQHF.

V usage is TRBV28 and J usage is TRBJ2-3; D may be TRBD2 (6 bases). The CDR3 is made up of 15 amino acids. Germline loops: CDR1 MDHEN, CDR2 SYDVKM. The V end was cut by 1 base, the J end by 2 bases, with 10 bases between. CDR3 residues: CASSLLAAPTDTQYF. The DNA for the CDR3 is TGTGCCAGCAGTTTATTAGCGGCCCCCACAGATACGCAGTATTTT.

This rearrangement joins TRBV7-9 to TRBJ1-4; D remains unclear. The CDR3 loop spans 12 amino acids. V lost 4 bases and J 12 bases, leaving 12 bases between the germline ends. CDR1 SEHNR and CDR2 FQNEAQ come from the germline V gene (reference sequence). The CDR3 DNA reads as TGTGCCAGCAGCTCTGGTGACTTGGAACTGTTTTTT. This translates into CASSSGDLELFF.

The rearrangement links TRBV18 to TRBJ2-1; a weak D match, TRBD1 (6 bases). CDR3 length: 13 residues. Germline V lookup: CDR1 KGHSH, CDR2 LQKENI. V lost 3 bases and J 7 bases, leaving 10 bases between the germline ends. The CDR3 protein is CASSPLQGNEQFF. The CDR3 region has the DNA TGTGCCAGCTCACCGCTACAGGGAAATGAGCAGTTCTTC.

This rearrangement joins TRBV7-9 to TRBJ2-4, with 7 positions matching TRBD2. CDR1 is SEHNR, CDR2 FQNEAQ, per germline (reference sequence). The length of the CDR3 is 18 residues. V lost 0 bases to trimming and J lost 3 bases; unmatched junction nucleotides: 11. CDR3 in DNA: TGTGCCAGCAGCTTAGCTCGCGGGAGTGTTCTGGGCAAAAACATTCAGTACTTC. Residues: CASSLARGSVLGKNIQYF.

The V gene is TRBV5-1, the J gene TRBJ1-2, with D possibly matching TRBD1 (6 bases). Germline CDR1 reads SGHRS; CDR2 reads YFSETQ. The V gene lost 7 bases and the J gene lost 6 bases, with 19 bases spanning the gap. The length of the CDR3 is 14 residues. CDR3 nucleotide sequence: TGCGCCAGCGGCATGAGGACAGACGGCCATGGCTACACCTTC. This translates into CASGMRTDGHGYTF. Variable domain in full (rest from reference TRBV5-1 and TRBJ1-2): KAGVTQTPRYLIKTRGQQVTLSCSPISGHRSVSWYQQTPGQGLQFLFEYFSETQRNKGNFPGRFSGRQFSNSRSEMNVSTLELGDSALYLCASGMRTDGHGYTFGSGTRLTVV.

The rearrangement links TRBV7-9 to TRBJ2-7; the match to TRBD2 covers 8 bases. J was trimmed by 3 bases and V by 6 bases; bases with no gene match: 10. The germline V gene encodes CDR1 SEHNR and CDR2 FQNEAQ (reference sequence). CDR3 length equals 15 residues. The CDR3 reads CASSSGREAYYEQYF. The CDR3 DNA sequence: TGTGCCAGCAGTTCCGGGCGGGAGGCCTACTACGAGCAGTACTTC.

This clone turned up a few times. The chain uses TRBV2 and TRBJ1-1; D is perhaps TRBD1 (6 bases). The CDR3 loop spans 13 amino acids. Trimming shortened V by 8 bases and J by 4 bases, and 14 bases separated the two germline ends. CDR1 SNHLY and CDR2 FYNNEI come from the germline V gene. The CDR3 loop reads CASAQGRGTEAFF. In DNA form, the CDR3 reads TGTGCCAGCGCCCAGGGGAGAGGCACTGAAGCTTTCTTT.

The chain combines TRBV11-3 with TRBJ2-2; no clear D gene. Trimming took off 5 bases at V and 4 bases at J, with 17 bases between the two ends. Germline V lookup: CDR1 SGHNT, CDR2 YENEEA. This CDR3 spans 16 amino acids. The CDR3 bases are TGTGCCAGCAGCCCGAGAGCTGGAAGAGGCACCGGGGAGCTGTTTTTT. Amino acid sequence: CASSPRAGRGTGELFF.

J is TRBJ2-3 and V is TRBV7-3; 8 bases are a match to TRBD1. CDR1 is SGHTA, CDR2 FQGTGA, per germline. This CDR3 region has 15 residues. Trimming cost V 4 bases and J 2 bases; bases outside gene matches: 5. The CDR3 nucleotides read TGTGCCAGCAGCTGGACAGGGCAGTCCACAGATACGCAGTATTTT. It encodes CASSWTGQSTDTQYF.

The chain employs TRBV5-1 and TRBJ1-1, with TRBD1 as a possible D gene (5 bases). V dropped 6 bases and J dropped 6 bases, with 12 bases sitting between them. The CDR3 is made up of 12 amino acids. Germline CDR1 SGHRS, CDR2 YFSETQ. The CDR3 nucleotides read TGCGCCAGCACCCCGGGGGTGCCTGAAGCTTTCTTT. Its protein product is CASTPGVPEAFF.

The V gene is TRBV9, the J gene TRBJ1-1; D is possibly TRBD1 (5 bases). V lost 0 bases to trimming and J lost 7 bases, with 10 bases between them. Germline-derived CDR1 and CDR2 are SGDLS and YYNGEE. This CDR3 has 13 amino acids. In DNA, the CDR3 is TGTGCCAGCAGCGTAGCCGGGGGGAATGAAGCTTTCTTT. It translates to CASSVAGGNEAFF.

This clone was detected once. J is TRBJ1-2 and V is TRBV11-2; maybe TRBD1 (5 bases). Germline CDR1 SGHAT, CDR2 FQNNGV. The CDR3 contains 13 residues. V was shortened by 1 base and J by 6 bases, with 9 bases between the two germline ends. CDR3 nucleotide sequence: TGTGCCAGCAGCTTAGGGCAGGGCGATGGCTACACCTTC. It encodes CASSLGQGDGYTF.

The genes are TRBV18 and TRBJ1-3, with a tentative D call TRBD1 (5 bases). V dropped 1 base and J dropped 0 bases, with 13 bases sitting between them. The CDR3 has 17 amino acids. Germline loops: CDR1 KGHSH, CDR2 LQKENI. The CDR3 nucleotides are TGTGCCAGCTCACCACGGGACCGGGACTCCTCTGGAAACACCATATATTTT. As protein: CASSPRDRDSSGNTIYF.

This sequence joins TRBV5-4 and TRBJ2-7, with 13 nucleotides matching TRBD2. V lost 6 bases, J lost 5 bases, and 8 bases stayed unmatched. CDR1 is SGHNT and CDR2 is YYREEE in the germline V gene (reference sequence). This CDR3 is 15 amino acids long. This CDR3 reads CASKNPGLAGDEQYF. CDR3 DNA sequence: TGTGCCAGCAAAAATCCTGGACTAGCGGGAGACGAGCAGTACTTC. Together with reference TRBV5-4 and TRBJ2-7, the CDR3 gives the full variable domain: ETGVTQSPTHLIKTRGQQVTLRCSSQSGHNTVSWYQQALGQGPQFIFQYYREEENGRGNFPPRFSGLQFPNYSSELNVNALELDDSALYLCASKNPGLAGDEQYFGPGTRLTVT.

This clone appeared a single time. This chain joins TRBV7-8 and TRBJ1-1; D call uncertain. V gave up 4 bases and J gave up 2 bases, with 11 bases separating them. CDR3 length: 14 residues. The germline V gene has CDR1 SGHVS and CDR2 FQNEAQ. The CDR3 region is CASSSRTDNTEAFF. CDR3 nucleotides: TGTGCCAGCAGCTCGCGGACTGATAACACTGAAGCTTTCTTT.

This clone was found once. The genes are TRBV6-5 and TRBJ2-2, with a weak D call TRBD2 (6 bases). The CDR3 loop spans 14 amino acids. Germline V gene lookup returns CDR1 MNHEY and CDR2 SVGAGI. V was cut by 5 bases and J by 4 bases, with 11 bases left in between. The CDR3 DNA sequence: TGTGCCAGCAGTCACCGGGAGTCCACCGGGGAGCTGTTTTTT. It translates to CASSHRESTGELFF.

This chain's CDR3 is CASSLRDWVGYTF. For the CDR3, the DNA is TGTGCCAGCAGCCTCCGGGACTGGGTAGGCTACACCTTC. The chain links TRBV7-8 to TRBJ1-2; a possible D gene is TRBD1 (5 bases). The germline gives CDR1 SGHVS, CDR2 FQNEAQ. The V gene lost 5 bases and the J gene lost 8 bases, with 15 bases spanning the gap. This CDR3 comprises 13 residues.

V and J are TRBV30 and TRBJ1-1, with D unclear. The V end lost 7 bases, the J end lost 0 bases, and 6 bases lay between the germline ends. The CDR3 loop spans 11 amino acids. CDR1 is GTSNPN, CDR2 SVGIG, per germline (reference sequence). The CDR3 bases are TGTGCCTCGGGAGTGAACACTGAAGCTTTCTTT. It specifies CASGVNTEAFF.

The chain employs TRBV15 and TRBJ1-2, with 8 bases aligning to TRBD1. J gave up 4 bases and V 1 base, and 5 bases lay outside the gene matches. Germline V gene data show CDR1 as LNHNV and CDR2 as YYDKDF (reference sequence). The CDR3 length is 15 residues. CDR3: CATSRGQGAGYGYTF. Written as DNA, the CDR3 is TGTGCCACCAGCAGAGGGCAGGGGGCGGGCTATGGCTACACCTTC.

This chain connects TRBV15 to TRBJ2-1; 9 nucleotides match TRBD2. The germline gives CDR1 LNHNV, CDR2 YYDKDF (reference sequence). Germline trimming cut 3 bases from V and 6 bases from J; bases unmatched to any gene: 6. CDR3 length equals 15 residues. CDR3 coding DNA: TGTGCCACCAGCAGTGGGCTAGCGGGGTCCAATGAGCAGTTCTTC. This sequence encodes CATSSGLAGSNEQFF.

This clone appeared a single time. This chain uses TRBV10-3 with TRBJ2-7; 10 bases align to TRBD2. V was pared by 7 bases and J by 5 bases, with 14 bases of the junction left unmatched. Germline CDR1 reads ENHRY; CDR2 reads SYGVKD. This CDR3 contains 16 residues. CDR3 residues: CAITSLGGTSVDEQYF. DNA of the CDR3: TGTGCCATCACCTCCTTAGGGGGGACTAGCGTCGACGAGCAGTACTTC.

The chain combines TRBV7-9 with TRBJ2-7, with D possibly being TRBD1 (6 bases). The V end lost 3 bases, the J end lost 3 bases, and 12 bases lay between the germline ends. Looked up from germline, CDR1 is SEHNR and CDR2 is FQNEAQ (reference sequence). The CDR3 covers 14 residues. CDR3 nucleotide sequence: TGTGCCAGCAGCTTTACAGGGATCCACTACGAGCAGTACTTC. Amino acid sequence: CASSFTGIHYEQYF.

CDR3 bases: TGTGCCAGCAGCTCTAGCGGAGCCTACAATGAGCAGTTCTTC. This gives the protein CASSSSGAYNEQFF. V gene TRBV14 combines with J gene TRBJ2-1; 7 bases map to TRBD2. Germline CDR1 is SGHDN and CDR2 is FVKESK. J gave up 2 bases and V 5 bases, and 3 bases lay outside the gene matches. The CDR3 loop spans 14 amino acids.